This TCR beta chain originates from a study of cytomegalovirus exposure and HLA in healthy donors. Overall study results and limits: Among donors in an Asian-associated ancestry cluster, a later analysis reportedly found fewer N-insertions than the roughly 610-donor mean. Most sequenced TCRs were rare (though some public TCRs occurred in many donors). Analyses of presence and absence presupposed an approximately uniform sequencing depth across donors.

Points on this clone: The antigen remains unidentified.

The primer mix had 60 Vbeta and 13 Jbeta primers. In the original analysis: Per a later analysis, the number of unique TCR beta chains was roughly 87 million, of which around 9.9 million were shared. Libraries were prepared by immunoSEQ multiplex PCR; TCRdb keeps only in-frame clonotypes and omits some of them. That table is the source of V, J and clone size, and D and trimming were worked out from the DNA. This sample carries over 100,000 clones, roughly 77% of them seen once, and the ten largest clones take roughly 5.5%. V dropped 5 bases and J dropped 6; count of bases not matched to a gene: 4. This CDR3 region has 14 residues. The germline CDR1 and CDR2 sequences are MNHNY and SVGAGI (reference sequence).

The sequence was obtained from a man aged 25-40 years in good health and CMV-seronegative. Sequencing was done on a sample of PBMCs. The chain carries TRBV6-6 and TRBJ1-5; 10 bases align to TRBD1. This CDR3 is CASSPRTGGQPQHF. DNA for the CDR3: TGTGCCAGCAGTCCGAGGACAGGGGGTCAGCCCCAGCATTTT.